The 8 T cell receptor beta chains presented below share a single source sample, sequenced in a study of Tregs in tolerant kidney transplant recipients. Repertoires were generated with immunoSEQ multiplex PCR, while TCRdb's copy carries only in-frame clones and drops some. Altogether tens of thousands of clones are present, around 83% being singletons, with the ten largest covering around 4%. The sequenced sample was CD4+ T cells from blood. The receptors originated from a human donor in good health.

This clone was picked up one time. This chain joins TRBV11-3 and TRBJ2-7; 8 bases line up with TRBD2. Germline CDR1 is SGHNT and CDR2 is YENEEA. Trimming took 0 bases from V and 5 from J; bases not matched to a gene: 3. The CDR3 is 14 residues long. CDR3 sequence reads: CASSLDSGVDEQYF. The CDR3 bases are TGTGCCAGCAGCTTAGATAGCGGGGTCGACGAGCAGTACTTC.

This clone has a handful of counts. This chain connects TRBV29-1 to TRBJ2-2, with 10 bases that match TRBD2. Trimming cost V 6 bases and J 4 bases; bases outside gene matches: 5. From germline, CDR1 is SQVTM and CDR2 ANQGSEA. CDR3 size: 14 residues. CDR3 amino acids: CSVASGSGTGELFF. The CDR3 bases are TGCAGCGTCGCTAGCGGGAGCGGCACCGGGGAGCTGTTTTTT.

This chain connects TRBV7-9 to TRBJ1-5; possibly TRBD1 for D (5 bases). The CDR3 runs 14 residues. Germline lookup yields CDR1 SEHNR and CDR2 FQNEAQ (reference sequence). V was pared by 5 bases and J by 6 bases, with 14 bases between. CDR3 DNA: TGTGCCAGCAGCCCGGCGGGGGTCCTTCAGCCCCAGCATTTT. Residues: CASSPAGVLQPQHF.

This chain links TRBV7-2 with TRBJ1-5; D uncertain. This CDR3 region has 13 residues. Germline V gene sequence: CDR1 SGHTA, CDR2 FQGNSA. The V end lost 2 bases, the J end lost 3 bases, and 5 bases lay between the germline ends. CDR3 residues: CASSLQFNQPQHF. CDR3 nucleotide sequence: TGTGCCAGCAGCTTACAGTTCAATCAGCCCCAGCATTTT. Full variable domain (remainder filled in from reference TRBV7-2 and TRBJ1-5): GAGVSQSPSNKVTEKGKDVELRCDPISGHTALYWYRQSLGQGLEFLIYFQGNSAPDKSGLPSDRFSAERTGGSVSTLTIQRTQQEDSAVYLCASSLQFNQPQHFGDGTRLSIL.

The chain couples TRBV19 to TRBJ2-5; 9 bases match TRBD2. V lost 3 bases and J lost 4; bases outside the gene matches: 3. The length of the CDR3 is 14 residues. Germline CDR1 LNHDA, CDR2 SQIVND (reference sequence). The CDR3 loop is CASSMRGGRETQYF. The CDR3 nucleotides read TGTGCCAGTAGTATGCGGGGGGGCCGAGAGACCCAGTACTTC.

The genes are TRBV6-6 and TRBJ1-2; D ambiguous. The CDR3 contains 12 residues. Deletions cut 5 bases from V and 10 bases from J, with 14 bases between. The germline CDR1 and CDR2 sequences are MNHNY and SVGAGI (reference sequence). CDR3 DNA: TGTGCCAGCAGTCCTGGACTGGGGTCCTACACCTTC. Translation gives CASSPGLGSYTF.

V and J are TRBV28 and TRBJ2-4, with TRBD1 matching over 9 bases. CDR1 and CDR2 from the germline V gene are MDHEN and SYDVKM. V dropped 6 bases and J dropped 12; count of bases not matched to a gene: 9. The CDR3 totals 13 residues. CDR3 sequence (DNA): TGTGCCAGCAGCTTGGGACAGGGATTTGGTCAGTACTTC. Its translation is CASSLGQGFGQYF.

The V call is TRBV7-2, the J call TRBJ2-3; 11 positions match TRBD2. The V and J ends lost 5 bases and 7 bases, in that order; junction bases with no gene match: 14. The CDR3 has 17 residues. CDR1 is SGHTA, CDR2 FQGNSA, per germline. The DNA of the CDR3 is TGTGCCAGCAGCCTAACTAGCGGGAGAGGGGGTAGGAATACGCAGTATTTT. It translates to CASSLTSGRGGRNTQYF.